This TCR beta chain emerged from a study of OX40 agonist ivuxolimab in advanced cancers. Study-level background: The study treated patients with ivuxolimab, an agonistic anti-OX40 (CD134) antibody. Of the patients, three showed partial responses, one with hepatocellular carcinoma and two with cutaneous melanoma. Study findings and constraints: In the 0.1 to 3.0 mg/kg range, CD4+ and CD8+ blood T cells had expanded clonally by week 6.

Concerning this clone: Its antigen is still unknown.

TCRdb's table, derived via immunoSEQ multiplex PCR, lists solely in-frame clones and lacks some. The table lists 65,000 to 80,000 clones, 84% of them singletons. CDR1 SGHRS and CDR2 YFSETQ come from the germline V gene. V trimming: 4 bases; J trimming: 5 bases; junction bases outside the gene matches: 13. This CDR3 comprises 17 residues. This chain uses TRBV5-1 with TRBJ2-1, with 9 nucleotides matching TRBD1. This clonotype was sampled from an adult with an advanced solid tumor such as melanoma, head and neck, liver or kidney cancer. Source: CD4+ or CD8+ T cells sorted from blood, taken in a trial of the OX40 agonist ivuxolimab. The CDR3 protein is CASSPEKGTGFHNEQFF. In DNA, the CDR3 is TGCGCCAGCAGCCCCGAAAAAGGGACAGGGTTCCACAATGAGCAGTTCTTC.